This T cell receptor (beta chain) emerged from a study of cytomegalovirus exposure and HLA in healthy donors. The CDR3 consists of 13 residues. The germline CDR1 and CDR2 sequences are SQVTM and ANQGSEA. Trimming cost V 3 bases and J 1 base; bases outside gene matches: 2. With 60 Vbeta and 13 Jbeta primers, the PCR was carried out. The assay was immunoSEQ multiplex PCR, and TCRdb's table has in-frame clones only and misses some. This sample has 250,000 to 350,000 clones, with just over 85% found just once. Each donor's status was that of a healthy bone marrow donor. The source of this sequence is a man between 35 and 55 years old in good health and CMV-seropositive. The sample was PBMCs. The chain combines TRBV29-1 with TRBJ2-5, with 7 bases aligning to TRBD1. The CDR3 reads CSVEGTVQETQYF. CDR3 nucleotide sequence: TGCAGCGTTGAGGGGACAGTCCAAGAGACCCAGTACTTC.